The TCR beta chain under discussion was sequenced for a study of blood T cell repertoires in COVID-19. Overall study context: Spain, Italy and the United States supplied samples that represented acute and convalescent COVID-19. Nucleic acid was either cDNA or gDNA, and it came from T cells, B-cell-depleted T cells, or PBMCs.

The V and J ends lost 3 bases and 8 bases respectively, with 13 bases between them. The CDR3 covers 13 residues. Germline CDR1 is LGHDT and CDR2 is YNNKEL (reference sequence). The Seattle patients joined while their infection was active and were tracked longitudinally afterward. Per the original data handling: The authors estimated nucleated cell counts from reference gene primer amplification. Clones were sequenced by immunoSEQ multiplex PCR, and TCRdb holds only the in-frame ones, with some missing. The V and J calls and clone size were taken over from that table, and D and trimming were inferred from the DNA. The sample consists of some 500,000 clones, 70% to 90% of them appearing once.

The TCR was taken from a woman between 45 and 60 years old with COVID-19, enrolled during active disease. The chain uses TRBV3-1 (or the pseudogene TRBV3-2) and TRBJ1-2, with D tentatively TRBD1 (5 bases). The sample comprised peripheral blood. The chain's CDR3 is CASSQAGVAGYTF. The CDR3 nucleotides read TGTGCCAGCAGCCAGGCGGGGGTTGCGGGCTACACCTTC.